The entry that follows covers one TCR beta chain sequence. PCR employed 60 Vbeta and 13 Jbeta primers. Sequencing was performed with immunoSEQ multiplex PCR; in TCRdb, only in-frame clones are kept and a portion is missing. This sample contains just over 150,000 clones. The sample belongs to a study of cytomegalovirus exposure and HLA in healthy donors. Sequenced sample: PBMCs. This receptor was identified in a woman aged 60-70 years in good health and CMV-seronegative.

DNA for the CDR3: TGTGCCAGCAGCCCGGGACAGGGGGTTTATCAGCCCCAGCATTTT. Its protein is CASSPGQGVYQPQHF. The chain combines TRBV2 with TRBJ1-5; 11 nucleotides line up with TRBD1. The CDR3 length is 15 residues. The trim removed 6 bases at V and 5 bases at J, leaving 6 bases unmatched. Germline CDR1 reads SNHLY; CDR2 reads FYNNEI.